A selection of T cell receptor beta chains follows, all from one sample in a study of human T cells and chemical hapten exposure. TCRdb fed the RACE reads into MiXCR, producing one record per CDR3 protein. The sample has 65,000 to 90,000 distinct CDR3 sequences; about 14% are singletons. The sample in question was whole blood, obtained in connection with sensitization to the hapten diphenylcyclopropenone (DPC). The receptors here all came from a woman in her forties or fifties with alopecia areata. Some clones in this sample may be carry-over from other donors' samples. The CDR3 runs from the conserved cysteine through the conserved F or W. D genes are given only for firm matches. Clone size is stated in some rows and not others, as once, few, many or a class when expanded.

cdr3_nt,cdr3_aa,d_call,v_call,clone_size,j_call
TGTGCCAGCAGCTTGGGGCAGGCTTACACAGATACGCAGTATTTT,CASSLGQAYTDTQYF,.,TRBV5-6,few,TRBJ2-3
TGTGCCAGCAGTGGGACTAGCGGGAGCCCCTCCTACAATGAGCAGTTCTTC,CASSGTSGSPSYNEQFF,TRBD2,TRBV12-3/TRBV12-4,few,TRBJ2-1
TGTGCCTGGGCTGCCACAGATACGCAGTATTTT,CAWAATDTQYF,.,TRBV30,many,TRBJ2-3
TGCAGTGCTAGAGATTCAAGGGCTAGCCATGGCTCCTACAATGAGCAGTTCTTC,CSARDSRASHGSYNEQFF,.,TRBV20-1,few,TRBJ2-1
TGCGCCAGCAGCTTGAACAGGGCAGGGAGCACCGGGGAGCTGTTTTTT,CASSLNRAGSTGELFF,.,TRBV5-1,many,TRBJ2-2
TGTGCCAGCAGCGGCGACAGGGGGACAACTAATGAAAAACTGTTTTTT,CASSGDRGTTNEKLFF,TRBD1,TRBV5-6,.,TRBJ1-4
TGTGCCAGCAGTGCGGGACCGTATAATTCACCCCTCCACTTT,CASSAGPYNSPLHF,.,TRBV6-1,many,TRBJ1-6
TGCGCCAGCAGTGAGTCGACCCCGAACACTGAAGCTTTCTTT,CASSESTPNTEAFF,.,TRBV10-1,many,TRBJ1-1
TGCGCCAGCAGCCAAGTTTCCCAGGGCTCACCCCTCCACTTT,CASSQVSQGSPLHF,.,TRBV4-1,.,TRBJ1-6
TGCAGTGCTAGTTCAGGACGTTGGTCACCCCTCCACTTT,CSASSGRWSPLHF,.,TRBV20-1,.,TRBJ1-6
TGTGCCAGCAGCTTAGAGTCAGGGGCCCACGAGCAGTACTTC,CASSLESGAHEQYF,.,TRBV7-2,.,TRBJ2-7
TGTGCCAGCAGCTTAGCGCCCGGGGAGATTCTTGGGTACGAGCAGTACTTC,CASSLAPGEILGYEQYF,.,TRBV7-2,.,TRBJ2-7
TGCAGCGCCATCACTAGCGGCTACACAGATACGCAGTATTTT,CSAITSGYTDTQYF,TRBD2,TRBV29-1,few,TRBJ2-3
TGCAGCACCCGGCAAACGGGAGCGAGCGAGCAGTACTTC,CSTRQTGASEQYF,.,TRBV29-1,.,TRBJ2-7
TGTGCCAGCAGCTCCCAGACAGGATCCTACGAGCAGTACTTC,CASSSQTGSYEQYF,.,TRBV7-6,few,TRBJ2-7
TGCAGCGTTGAAGAAGTTAGGGGTGACCTAGCTTTCTTT,CSVEEVRGDLAFF,.,TRBV29-1,many,TRBJ1-1
TGTGCCAGCAGTGAAACGGTAGAGAGAAATACGCAGTATTTT,CASSETVERNTQYF,.,TRBV2,.,TRBJ2-3
TGCGCCAGCAGCCCAACCACGGTCTCTGGGGCCAACGTCCTGACTTTC,CASSPTTVSGANVLTF,.,TRBV5-1,.,TRBJ2-6
TGTGCCAGTAGCCGTTACCCCTCAGGACAGGTAAACGAGCAGTACTTC,CASSRYPSGQVNEQYF,TRBD1,TRBV19,.,TRBJ2-7
TGTGCCATCAGTGCGGGACAGGGAGATGGCTACACCTTC,CAISAGQGDGYTF,TRBD1,TRBV10-3,many,TRBJ1-2
TGTGCCAGTAATCGGGGCGGCTACTCTGGGGCCAACGTCCTGACTTTC,CASNRGGYSGANVLTF,.,TRBV19,few,TRBJ2-6
TGTGCCAGCGGGTACTCTGGAAACACCATATATTTT,CASGYSGNTIYF,.,TRBV6-5,.,TRBJ1-3
TGTGCCATCAAGGGACAGGCCTCGAACACCGGGGAGCTGTTTTTT,CAIKGQASNTGELFF,TRBD1,TRBV10-3,few,TRBJ2-2
TGTGCCAGTAGTATACTTGCTAGCGGAACCTACGAGCAGTACTTC,CASSILASGTYEQYF,TRBD2,TRBV19,.,TRBJ2-7
TGCAGTGCCCGCCGGAGGGGGAAGACCACAGATACGCAGTATTTT,CSARRRGKTTDTQYF,.,TRBV20-1,.,TRBJ2-3
TGTGCCAGCAGTGACAGGGAGAATCAGCCCCAGCATTTT,CASSDRENQPQHF,TRBD1,TRBV6-5,.,TRBJ1-5
TGTGCCAGCAGCTTATGGGAAGATACGCAGTATTTT,CASSLWEDTQYF,.,TRBV7-9,many,TRBJ2-3
TGTGCCAGCAGTGATGTTCTAGGACAGGGCCTCTACGAGCAGTACTTC,CASSDVLGQGLYEQYF,TRBD1,TRBV25-1,few,TRBJ2-7
TGTGCCAGCAGTTCCCAGGGTTCGGAGACCCAGTACTTC,CASSSQGSETQYF,.,TRBV28,.,TRBJ2-5
TGCAGTGCTAGAGAAGGTTCCACAGATACGCAGTATTTT,CSAREGSTDTQYF,.,TRBV20-1,.,TRBJ2-3
TGTGCCAGCTCACCTGACAGGTATAGCAATCAGCCCCAGCATTTT,CASSPDRYSNQPQHF,.,TRBV18,many,TRBJ1-5
TGCGCCAGCAGCCAAGATCAGGGGACGCCCTACGAGCAGTACTTC,CASSQDQGTPYEQYF,.,TRBV4-3,.,TRBJ2-7
TGCAGTGCTAACGGACTAGCGGGATTTAACTCCTACAATGAGCAGTTCTTC,CSANGLAGFNSYNEQFF,TRBD2,TRBV20-1,many,TRBJ2-1
TGTGCCAGCAGTGGACAGTTCAATCAGCCCCAGCATTTT,CASSGQFNQPQHF,.,TRBV6-1,.,TRBJ1-5
TGTGCCAGCAGTTTAGCAGGAAGCTCCTACGAGCAGTACTTC,CASSLAGSSYEQYF,.,TRBV27,.,TRBJ2-7
TGTGCCAGCAGCTTGCTGCGCTTGGGAGTTTACAATGAGCAGTTCTTC,CASSLLRLGVYNEQFF,.,TRBV5-6,few,TRBJ2-1
TGCGCCAGCAGCCTAATCGGACAGGCCTACAATGAGCAGTTCTTC,CASSLIGQAYNEQFF,TRBD1,TRBV4-3,once,TRBJ2-1
TGTGCCATCAGCCCGGGACAGGGGATTTACAATGAGCAGTTCTTC,CAISPGQGIYNEQFF,TRBD1,TRBV10-3,few,TRBJ2-1
TGCAGTGCCTTAGGACTAGCGGGAGCGGTAGCCAAAAACATTCAGTACTTC,CSALGLAGAVAKNIQYF,TRBD2,TRBV20-1,.,TRBJ2-4
TGCAGCGTGACGACTATGAACACTGAAGCTTTCTTT,CSVTTMNTEAFF,.,TRBV29-1,.,TRBJ1-1
TGTGCCACCAGTGATCAATGGACTAGCGGCAGCACAGATACGCAGTATTTT,CATSDQWTSGSTDTQYF,TRBD2,TRBV24-1,once,TRBJ2-3
TGTGCCAGCAGTGTTCGCTATCAGCCCCAGCATTTT,CASSVRYQPQHF,.,TRBV2,few,TRBJ1-5